The clone carrying this T cell receptor beta chain was counted between two and nine times. What it recognizes is unknown. The data stem from a study of identical twins. The V end was cut by 1 base, the J end by 1 base, with 13 bases between. The CDR3 is made up of 17 amino acids. The germline gives CDR1 SNHLY, CDR2 FYNNEI. Notes on the study in general: Zero-insertion analyses could be partly confounded by invariant MAIT and iNKT cells. Abundant cord blood beta clonotypes carried fewer insertions; memory repertoires showed none.

TCRdb reprocessed the 5' RACE reads with MiXCR, giving one entry per CDR3 protein. The sample has about 500,000 distinct CDR3 sequences, about 13% seen once. These data are also associated with another study on yellow fever vaccine responses in identical twins.

Sequencing was done on a sample of CD4+ T cells sorted from blood. The genes are TRBV2 and TRBJ2-2; D remains ambiguous. This TCR was recovered from a young woman in good health. The CDR3 DNA reads as TGTGCCAGCAGTGAAGATCGGAGACAAATGAACACCGGGGAGCTGTTTTTT. This sequence encodes CASSEDRRQMNTGELFF. Using reference TRBV2 and TRBJ2-2 for the parts outside the CDR3, the full variable domain is EPEVTQTPSHQVTQMGQEVILRCVPISNHLYFYWYRQILGQKVEFLVSFYNNEISEKSEIFDDQFSVERPDGSNFTLKIRSTKLEDSAMYFCASSEDRRQMNTGELFFGEGSRLTVL.